This record concerns one T cell receptor (beta chain) sequence. There is no known antigen for this receptor. Per-base quality was not reported, and no clone a single base away is much larger than it. The donors were around 39 Caucasian individuals from Russia, aged about 6 to 100 years, who were systemically healthy. Each donor gave ten milliliters of peripheral blood, drawn into EDTA-treated Vacutainer tubes. Ficoll-Paque density-gradient centrifugation was used to isolate PBMCs, with at least 6 million per sample. Total RNA, at least 5 micrograms per sample, was extracted from PBMCs with Trizol reagent. Naive CD45RAhigh/CD27high T cell percentages were measured by flow cytometry on a PBMC aliquot from every donor. This specimen comes from a study of blood T cells in healthy people across ages (dated by TCRdb to 2015 to 2017). About the study as a whole: In model experiments, roughly one uniquely barcoded TCR beta cDNA molecule per two T cells was captured by template switching. The donors were split into four age groups: young (average about 15 years), middle-aged (39), aged (more than 55) and long-lived (roughly 86). Using deep sequencing normalized with unique cDNA molecular identifiers, the study measured how TCR beta repertoire diversity changes with age. Donors of different ages were randomly distributed across sequencing lanes to avoid experimental bias. The study analyzed two additional independent replicas of 1 million unique cDNA reads from the same blood draw for two donors, one aged 18 to 30 and one aged 80 or older.

Broad study findings and their caveats: Conclusive comparison of naive and antigen-experienced compartments was prevented by the profiling of bulk unsorted PBMCs. Total diversity estimates from one million sequenced T cells were considered lower bounds and underestimates. Observed TCR beta diversity per million T cells fell roughly linearly with age, and a significant reduction was already apparent by age approximately 41. Because donor CMV infection status was unknown, age-related changes in expanded clonotypes were potentially confounded. Observed TCR beta diversity correlated strongly with the percentage of naive T cells measured by flow cytometry. Compared with the aged group, the long-lived group had more naive CD4+ T cells, fewer expanded clones and increased TCR diversity, suggesting age selection.

The receptor library was made with 5' RACE. The reads were generated on an Illumina HiSeq 2500. A second PCR of about 7 to 12 cycles was performed with a sample-barcoded 5' primer and a J-beta primer mix. Each TCR beta cDNA molecule received a unique molecular identifier from a template-switch 5' adaptor carrying 12 random nucleotides. Each sample yielded at least 2.5 million CDR3-containing paired-end reads. The Mint cDNA synthesis kit, primed by a TRBC-specific oligonucleotide, was used to synthesize first-strand cDNA from all RNA. After uracil-DNA glycosylase treatment, a first 18-cycle PCR used universal primers M1SS and BC2_uni_R on all cDNA. In the authors' own workflow: Each sample was normalized by randomly selecting 1 million high-quality reads, each carrying a distinct molecular identifier. Instead of being binned into consensus sequences, reads with shared molecular identifiers were discarded. CDR3 identification, clonotype clustering and error correction used MiTCR with a Q25 quality threshold and the strictest error-elimination algorithm. A nonparametric unseen species model with Euler transformation was used to estimate lower-bound total TCR beta diversity. TCRdb handled the public reads itself, with Q25 trimming in fastp and clone calling in MiXCR, and kept productive beta chains. Rows are combined by CDR3 protein, so each entry shows the most common genes and DNA. TCRdb's processing, not the authors' own work, is the source of the V and J calls. The sample table holds 1.5 million to 2 million distinct CDR3 sequences, of which around 48% were seen once. The biggest ten clones account for more than 2% of the sample.

This receptor was taken from a woman aged 40 to 49 in good health. Sequenced material: blood.

The DNA is as follows: TGTGCCAGCAGCCTGAGCGGGGGGGCTCAATACGAGCAGTACTTC. It translates to CASSLSGGAQYEQYF. The V gene is TRBV7-2 and the J gene is TRBJ2-7, with TRBD2 matching 10 junction bases. The germline V gene supplies CDR1 SGHTA and CDR2 FQGNSA. Spanning cysteine to phenylalanine, the CDR3 consists of 15 amino acids. Just the 45-base CDR3 DNA is kept, in frame starting at base 1. Trimmed from V: 5 bases; trimmed from J: 4 bases; junction bases lacking a gene match: 8.